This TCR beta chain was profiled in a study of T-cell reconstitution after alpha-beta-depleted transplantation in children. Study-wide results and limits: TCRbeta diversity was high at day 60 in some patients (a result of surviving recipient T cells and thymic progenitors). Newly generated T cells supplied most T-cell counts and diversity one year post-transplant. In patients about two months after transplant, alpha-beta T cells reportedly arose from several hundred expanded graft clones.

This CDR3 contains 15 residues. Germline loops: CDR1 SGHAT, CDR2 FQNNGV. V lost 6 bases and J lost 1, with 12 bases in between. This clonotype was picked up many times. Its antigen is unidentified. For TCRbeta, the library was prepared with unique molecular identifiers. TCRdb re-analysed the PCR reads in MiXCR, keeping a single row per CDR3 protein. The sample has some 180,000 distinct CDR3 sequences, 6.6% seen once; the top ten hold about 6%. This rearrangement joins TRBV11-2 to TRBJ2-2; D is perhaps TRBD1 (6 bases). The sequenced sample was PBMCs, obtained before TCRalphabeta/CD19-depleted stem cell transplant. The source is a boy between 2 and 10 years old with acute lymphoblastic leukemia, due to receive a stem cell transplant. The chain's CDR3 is CASSLTGVNTGELFF. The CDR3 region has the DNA TGTGCCAGCAGTTTGACAGGAGTGAACACCGGGGAGCTGTTTTTT.